A selection of T cell receptor beta chains follows, all from one sample in a study of metastatic and nonmetastatic thyroid tumors. From the PCR reads, TCRdb re-called clones with MiXCR. The sample shows roughly 19,000 clones, 22% of them seen only once. Material: tumor tissue. These receptors were taken from a male donor with papillary thyroid cancer or a benign thyroid nodule (not recorded which). Some clones in this sample may be carry-over from other donors' samples. CDR3s include the opening cysteine and the closing phenylalanine or tryptophan. D genes are given only for firm matches. Size is omitted from some rows. Given values are once, few, many or a class for expanded clones.

TRBJ1-2	many	TRBV9	.	TGTGCCAGCAGCGTAGTCGGCAGGGGCTATGGCTACACCTTC	CASSVVGRGYGYTF
TRBJ2-5	few	TRBV19	.	TGTGCTAGTGGACAGACAGAAGAGACCCAGTACTTC	CASGQTEETQYF
TRBJ1-1	.	TRBV7-9	.	TGTGCCTGCAGTGAGTCCGGGCTTTGGGACACTGAAGCTTTCTTT	CACSESGLWDTEAFF
TRBJ2-3	many	TRBV11-2	TRBD2	TGTGCCAGCAGCCCTAGCGGTGATACGCAGTATTTT	CASSPSGDTQYF
TRBJ1-5	medium-sized	TRBV28	.	TGTGCCAGCAGTTTATACCGGGCGGCTTATAGCAATCAGCCCCAGCATTTT	CASSLYRAAYSNQPQHF
TRBJ1-1	medium-sized	TRBV2	.	TGTGCCAGCAGTGATTCAGTGAACACTGAAGCTTTCTTT	CASSDSVNTEAFF
TRBJ2-5	.	TRBV5-4	TRBD2	TGTGCCAGTAGCAAGTTACTAGCGGGAGGAATTGAGACCCAGTACTTT	CASSKLLAGGIETQYF
TRBJ2-7	many	TRBV29-1	.	TGCAGCGTTGAAGGGGGGCGGGACGAGCAGTACTTC	CSVEGGRDEQYF
TRBJ1-2	many	TRBV5-6	TRBD1	TGTGCCAGCGGACTTAATGGACAGGGACGAGGCTACACCTTC	CASGLNGQGRGYTF
TRBJ1-3	.	TRBV28	.	TGTGCCAGCAGTTTTCGATCACGAGGCTCTGGAAACACCATATATTTT	CASSFRSRGSGNTIYF
TRBJ1-4	many	TRBV7-6	.	TGTGCCAGCAGCTTAGGTCTTTCCAGGGCCGGTGAAAAACTGTTTTTT	CASSLGLSRAGEKLFF
TRBJ1-1	many	TRBV6-1	.	TGTGCCAGCAGTTCCTGGGGAGTGACTGAAGCTTTCTTT	CASSSWGVTEAFF
TRBJ2-5	many	TRBV6-1	.	TGTGCCAGCTGGGGATATCAAGAGACCCAGTACTTC	CASWGYQETQYF
TRBJ2-1	many	TRBV3-1	.	TGTGCCAGCAGCCAAGGGTTGGATAGCGGAACTTCCTTC	CASSQGLDSGTSF
TRBJ2-1	many	TRBV4-3	.	TGCGCCAGCAGCCAAAGGGCGGGATGGGAGCAGTTCTTC	CASSQRAGWEQFF
TRBJ2-1	many	TRBV6-2/TRBV6-3	.	TGTGCCAGCAGACCTCCTAGCAGCAATGAGCAGTTCTTC	CASRPPSSNEQFF
TRBJ2-1	many	TRBV20-1	TRBD2	TGCAGTGCCCTGGTGGTAGCGGGCACCAACTCCTACAATGAGCAGTTCTTC	CSALVVAGTNSYNEQFF
TRBJ1-5	.	TRBV5-1	.	TGCGCCAGCAGCTTGGACAGCTTCCAGCCCCAGCATTTT	CASSLDSFQPQHF
TRBJ1-5	many	TRBV6-2/TRBV6-3	.	TGTGCCAGCAGCTCCAGGGGCGCGGGCAATCAGCCCCAGCATTTT	CASSSRGAGNQPQHF
TRBJ1-3	many	TRBV6-5	.	TGTGCCAGCAGTTACTACTCCTACTCTGGAAACACCATATATTTT	CASSYYSYSGNTIYF
TRBJ2-1	many	TRBV20-1	.	TGCAGTGCTTCAGCATTCGACAGGTCCTCCTACAATGAGCAGTTCTTC	CSASAFDRSSYNEQFF
TRBJ2-7	few	TRBV6-5	TRBD2	TGTGCCAGCAGTTCCAGGACTAGCGGGAGTTACGAGCAGTACTTC	CASSSRTSGSYEQYF
TRBJ2-1	.	TRBV6-2/TRBV6-3	TRBD2	TGTGCCAGCAGTTACCCTACGACCGTTAGCGGGAGGGAGTCCTACAATGATCAGTTCTTC	CASSYPTTVSGRESYNDQFF
TRBJ1-2	many	TRBV5-1	.	TGCGCCAGCAGCTTCTCCCCCCAGGGGTATGGCTACACCTTC	CASSFSPQGYGYTF
TRBJ2-7	few	TRBV7-9	.	TGTGCCAGCGGATCTTCAAGCGAGCAGTACTTC	CASGSSSEQYF
TRBJ1-5	many	TRBV6-2/TRBV6-3	.	TGTGCCAGCAGTTACGTGAATCAGCCCCAGCATTTT	CASSYVNQPQHF
TRBJ1-1	many	TRBV18	.	TGTGCCAGCTCACCATCTGGGTCAGGGTCGAACACTGAAGCTTTCTTT	CASSPSGSGSNTEAFF
TRBJ2-2	many	TRBV4-2	.	TGTGCCAGCAGCCACGGAGGAACCAGTTTCGCGAACACCGGGGAGCTGTTTTTT	CASSHGGTSFANTGELFF
TRBJ2-5	.	TRBV20-1	.	TGCAGTGCTAGAGTTCCCAACAGAGGGAGTTTTGAGAACCAGTACTTC	CSARVPNRGSFENQYF
TRBJ2-1	.	TRBV6-2/TRBV6-3	TRBD2	TGTGTCAGCAGTTACCTCACTAGCGGGATGTCTCGCGGCAATGAGCAGTTCTTC	CVSSYLTSGMSRGNEQFF
TRBJ2-1	.	TRBV20-1	TRBD1	TGCAGATCGGCGAGTCCGGGACAGGGATACAATGAGCAGTTCTTC	CRSASPGQGYNEQFF
TRBJ1-4	many	TRBV28	.	TGTGCCAGCAGTTTGATACGACAGACCACTCGGGAAAAACTGTTTTTT	CASSLIRQTTREKLFF
TRBJ2-7	.	TRBV3-1	TRBD2	TGTGCCAGCAGGTCGGGACTAGCGGGAGTCGAGCAGTACTTC	CASRSGLAGVEQYF
TRBJ1-4	medium-sized	TRBV20-1	TRBD1	TGCAGTGCTAGAGATAAGCAAGGAGACAGGGGGCTAGAACTGTTTTTT	CSARDKQGDRGLELFF
TRBJ2-2	many	TRBV27	.	TGTGCCAGCAGAGTCGGGAACACCGGGGAGCTGTTTTTT	CASRVGNTGELFF
TRBJ2-3	many	TRBV5-1	.	TGCGCCAGCTCAAGGGGGGGGTCAACAGATACGCAGTATTTT	CASSRGGSTDTQYF
TRBJ2-7	many	TRBV5-6	.	TGTGCCAGCAGCTCGTTAAGGGAGACGAAAACCTACGAGCAGTACTTC	CASSSLRETKTYEQYF
TRBJ1-1	.	TRBV30	.	TGTGCCTGGAGTCGTTCAGGGAGTAAGGACACTGAAGCTTTCTTT	CAWSRSGSKDTEAFF
TRBJ1-1	many	TRBV5-5	.	TGTGCCAGCAGCAGTAAACTGAACAATGAAGCTTTCTTT	CASSSKLNNEAFF
TRBJ1-1	many	TRBV18	TRBD1	TGTGCCAGCTCACCACCGGTCAGGGGGCGCTACACTGAAGCTTTCTTT	CASSPPVRGRYTEAFF
TRBJ2-2	medium-sized	TRBV11-3	.	TGTGCCAGCAGCCGAAACAGGAACACCGGGGAGCTGTTTTTT	CASSRNRNTGELFF
TRBJ2-5	few	TRBV6-1	.	TGCGCCAGCAGTGAAGAAGGAGAGACCCAGTACTTC	CASSEEGETQYF
TRBJ2-3	many	TRBV28	.	TGTGCCAGCAGCCCTCGGGGCAGTCGCACAGATACGCAGTATTTT	CASSPRGSRTDTQYF
TRBJ1-6	many	TRBV7-9	TRBD1	TGTGCCAGCAGCTTAAGGGACAGGGACTCACCCCTCCACTTT	CASSLRDRDSPLHF
TRBJ2-2	many	TRBV29-1	.	TGCAGCGTTGGGGAGCAACCGAACACCGGGGAGCTGTTTTTT	CSVGEQPNTGELFF
TRBJ1-2	many	TRBV5-8	.	TGTGCCAGCAGCTCGCCGGGACACCCGGAGGGCTACACCTTC	CASSSPGHPEGYTF
TRBJ1-1	many	TRBV7-2	TRBD1	TGTGCCAGCAGCCCCGAACAGGGGCTAAAGAACACTGAAGCTTTCTTT	CASSPEQGLKNTEAFF
TRBJ1-1	many	TRBV6-1	TRBD1	TGTGCCAGCCGACCCGGACAGGGTGACACTGAAGCTTTCTTT	CASRPGQGDTEAFF
TRBJ1-1	many	TRBV11-2	.	TGTGCCAGCAGCTTAAGTCTGGGAAACACTGAAGCTTTCTTT	CASSLSLGNTEAFF
TRBJ2-7	many	TRBV7-2	.	TGTGCCAGCAGCCCATGGGACTCCTACGAGCAGTACTTC	CASSPWDSYEQYF
TRBJ2-1	.	TRBV5-1	TRBD2	TGCGCCAGCAGCTTGGAAGGCGGGGGGCCCTACAATGAGCAGTTCTTC	CASSLEGGGPYNEQFF
TRBJ2-2	many	TRBV9	.	TGTGCCAGCACCCCAGATGGGACTAACACCGGGGAGCTGTTTTTT	CASTPDGTNTGELFF
TRBJ1-5	.	TRBV6-2/TRBV6-3	.	TGTGCCAGCAGAAAAGGCGGGGTGGAAGGGTCGGGGACCAGCAATCAGCCCCAGCATTTT	CASRKGGVEGSGTSNQPQHF
TRBJ2-3	many	TRBV6-4	.	TGTGCCAGCAGTGACCAGGGGTCAGATACGCAGTATTTT	CASSDQGSDTQYF